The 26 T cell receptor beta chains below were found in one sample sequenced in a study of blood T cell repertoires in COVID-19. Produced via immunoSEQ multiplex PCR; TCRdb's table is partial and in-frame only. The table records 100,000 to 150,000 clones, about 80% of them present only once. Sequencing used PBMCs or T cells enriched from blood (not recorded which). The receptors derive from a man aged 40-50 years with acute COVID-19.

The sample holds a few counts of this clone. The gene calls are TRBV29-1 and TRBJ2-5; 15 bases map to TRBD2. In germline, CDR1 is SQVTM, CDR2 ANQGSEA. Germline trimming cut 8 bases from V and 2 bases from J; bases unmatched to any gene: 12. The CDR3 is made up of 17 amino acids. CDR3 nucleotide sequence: TGCAGCTACCAAAGTGGACTAGCGGGAGGGGGTCAAGAGACCCAGTACTTC. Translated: CSYQSGLAGGGQETQYF.

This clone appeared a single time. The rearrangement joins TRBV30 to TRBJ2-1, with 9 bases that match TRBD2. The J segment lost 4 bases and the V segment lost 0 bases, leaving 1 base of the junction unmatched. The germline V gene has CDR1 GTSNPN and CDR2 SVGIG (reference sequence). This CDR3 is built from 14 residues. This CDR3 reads CAWSVSGGYNEQFF. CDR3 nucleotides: TGTGCCTGGAGTGTAAGCGGGGGGTACAATGAGCAGTTCTTC.

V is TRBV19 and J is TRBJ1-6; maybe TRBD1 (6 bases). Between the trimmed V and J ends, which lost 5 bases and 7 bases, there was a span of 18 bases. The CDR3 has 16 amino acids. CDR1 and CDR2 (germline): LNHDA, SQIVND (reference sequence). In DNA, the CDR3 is TGTGCCAGTAGTCCTAACGCCGGGACACCAAATTCACCCCTCCACTTT. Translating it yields CASSPNAGTPNSPLHF.

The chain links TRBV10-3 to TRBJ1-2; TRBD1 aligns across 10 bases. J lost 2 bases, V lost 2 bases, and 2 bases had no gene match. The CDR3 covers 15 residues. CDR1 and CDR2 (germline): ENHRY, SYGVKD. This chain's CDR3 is CAISEAGQGNYGYTF. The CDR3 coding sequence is TGTGCCATCAGTGAGGCGGGACAGGGGAACTATGGCTACACCTTC.

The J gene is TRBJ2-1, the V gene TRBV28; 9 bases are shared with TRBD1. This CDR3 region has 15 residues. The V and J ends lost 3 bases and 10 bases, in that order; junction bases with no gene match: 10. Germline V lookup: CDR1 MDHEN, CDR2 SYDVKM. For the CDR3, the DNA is TGTGCCAGCAGTTTTAACAGGGGGCGCTCCGGGGAGCAGTTCTTC. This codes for CASSFNRGRSGEQFF.

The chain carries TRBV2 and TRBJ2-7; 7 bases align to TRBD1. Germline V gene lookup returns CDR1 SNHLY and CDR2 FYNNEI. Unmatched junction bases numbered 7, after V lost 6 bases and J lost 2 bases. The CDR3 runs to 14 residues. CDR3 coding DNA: TGTGCCAGCAGAGCCGGGACAGCCACCTACGAGCAGTACTTC. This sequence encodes CASRAGTATYEQYF.

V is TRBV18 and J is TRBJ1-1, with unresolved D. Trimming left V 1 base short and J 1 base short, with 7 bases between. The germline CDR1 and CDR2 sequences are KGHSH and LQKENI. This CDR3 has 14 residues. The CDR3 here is CASSPQTQNTEAFF. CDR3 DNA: TGTGCCAGCTCACCACAAACACAGAACACTGAAGCTTTCTTT.

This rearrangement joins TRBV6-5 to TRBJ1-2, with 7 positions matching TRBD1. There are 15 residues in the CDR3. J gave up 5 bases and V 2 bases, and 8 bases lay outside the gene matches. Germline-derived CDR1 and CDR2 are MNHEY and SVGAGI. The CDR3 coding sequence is TGTGCCAGCAGTTACGGAGCCGGGACAGTTTATGGCTACACCTTC. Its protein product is CASSYGAGTVYGYTF.

The CDR3 nucleotides read TGTGCCAGCTCGCCGCCCGGGGGGCCCCTCCACTTT. Translating it yields CASSPPGGPLHF. The V and J genes are TRBV18 and TRBJ1-6; TRBD1 might be the D (5 bases). The V and J ends lost 6 bases and 13 bases respectively, with 13 bases between them. This CDR3 has 12 residues. Germline V gene sequence: CDR1 KGHSH, CDR2 LQKENI. The full variable domain, rest sourced from reference TRBV18 and TRBJ1-6, is NAGVMQNPRHLVRRRGQEARLRCSPMKGHSHVYWYRQLPEEGLKFMVYLQKENIIDESGMPKERFSAEFPKEGPSILRIQQVVRGDSAAYFCASSPPGGPLHFGNGTRLTVT.

CDR3 sequence (DNA): TGTGCCAGCAGTCTCGACAGGGGGCTTGAAGCTTTCTTT. It is translated as CASSLDRGLEAFF. This chain joins TRBV12-3 or TRBV12-4 and TRBJ1-1; 10 nucleotides match TRBD1. J was trimmed by 7 bases and V by 5 bases; bases with no gene match: 4. This CDR3 spans 13 amino acids.

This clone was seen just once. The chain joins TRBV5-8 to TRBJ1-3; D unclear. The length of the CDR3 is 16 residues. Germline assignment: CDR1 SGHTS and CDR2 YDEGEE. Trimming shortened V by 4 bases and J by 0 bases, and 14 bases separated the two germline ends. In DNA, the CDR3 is TGTGCCAGCAGCATAATGGGCAGCTACTCTGGAAACACCATATATTTT. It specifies CASSIMGSYSGNTIYF.

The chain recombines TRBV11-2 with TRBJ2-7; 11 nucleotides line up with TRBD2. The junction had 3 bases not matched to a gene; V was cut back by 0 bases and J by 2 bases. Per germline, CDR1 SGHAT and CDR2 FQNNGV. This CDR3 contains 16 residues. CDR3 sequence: CASSLDRGLAAYEQYF. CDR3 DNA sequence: TGTGCCAGCAGCTTAGATCGGGGACTAGCGGCCTACGAGCAGTACTTC.

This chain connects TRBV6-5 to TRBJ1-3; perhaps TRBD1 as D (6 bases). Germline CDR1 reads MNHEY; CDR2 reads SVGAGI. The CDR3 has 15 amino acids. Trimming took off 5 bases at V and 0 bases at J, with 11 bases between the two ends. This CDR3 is CASSRTVSSGNTIYF. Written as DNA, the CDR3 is TGTGCCAGCAGTCGGACAGTTTCCTCTGGAAACACCATATATTTT.

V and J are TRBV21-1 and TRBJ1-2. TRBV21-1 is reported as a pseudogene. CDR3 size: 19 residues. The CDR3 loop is CASSLPEFPANLRDYGYTF. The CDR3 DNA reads TGTGCCAGCAGCCTCCCCGAATTTCCTGCAAATTTGAGGGACTATGGCTACACCTTC.

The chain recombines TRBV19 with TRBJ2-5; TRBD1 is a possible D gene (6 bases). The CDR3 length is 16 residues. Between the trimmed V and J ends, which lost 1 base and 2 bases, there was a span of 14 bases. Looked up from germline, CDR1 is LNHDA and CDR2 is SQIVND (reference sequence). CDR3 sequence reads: CASSIGARGLQETQYF. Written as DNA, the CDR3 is TGTGCCAGTAGTATAGGTGCCAGGGGCCTACAAGAGACCCAGTACTTC. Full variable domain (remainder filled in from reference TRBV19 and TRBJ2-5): DGGITQSPKYLFRKEGQNVTLSCEQNLNHDAMYWYRQDPGQGLRLIYYSQIVNDFQKGDIAEGYSVSREKKESFPLTVTSAQKNPTAFYLCASSIGARGLQETQYFGPGTRLLVL.

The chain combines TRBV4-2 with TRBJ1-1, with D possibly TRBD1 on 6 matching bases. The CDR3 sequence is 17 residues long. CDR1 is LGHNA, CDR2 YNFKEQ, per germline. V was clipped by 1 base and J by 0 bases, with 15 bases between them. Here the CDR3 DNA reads TGTGCCAGCAGCCAAGGGGGGGGCCGATTCATGAACACTGAAGCTTTCTTT. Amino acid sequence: CASSQGGGRFMNTEAFF.

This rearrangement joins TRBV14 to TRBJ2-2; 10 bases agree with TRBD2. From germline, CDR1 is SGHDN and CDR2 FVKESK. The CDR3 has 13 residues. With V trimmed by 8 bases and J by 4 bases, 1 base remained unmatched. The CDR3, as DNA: TGTGCCAGCGGACTAGCGGCCACCGGGGAGCTGTTTTTT. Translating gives CASGLAATGELFF.

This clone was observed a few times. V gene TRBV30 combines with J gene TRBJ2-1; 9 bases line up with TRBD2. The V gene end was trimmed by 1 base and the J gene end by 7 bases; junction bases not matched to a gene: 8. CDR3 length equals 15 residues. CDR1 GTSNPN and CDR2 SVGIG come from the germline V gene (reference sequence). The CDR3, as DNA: TGTGCCTGGAGTGGGGGCGGGGGGGCAAGAAATGAGCAGTTCTTC. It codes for CAWSGGGGARNEQFF.

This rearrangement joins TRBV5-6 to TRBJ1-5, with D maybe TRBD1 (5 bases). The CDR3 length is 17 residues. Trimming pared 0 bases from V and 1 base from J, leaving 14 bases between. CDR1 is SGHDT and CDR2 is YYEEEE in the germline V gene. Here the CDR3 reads CASSLGGRATSNQPQHF. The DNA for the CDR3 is TGTGCCAGCAGCTTGGGGGGCCGGGCCACCAGCAATCAGCCCCAGCATTTT.

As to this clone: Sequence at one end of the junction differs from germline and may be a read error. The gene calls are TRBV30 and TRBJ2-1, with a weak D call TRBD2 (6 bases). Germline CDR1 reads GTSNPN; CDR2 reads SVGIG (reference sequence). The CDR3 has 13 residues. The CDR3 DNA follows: TGTGCCGGGAGGACGGGATTAAACAATGAGCAGTTCTTC. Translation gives CAGRTGLNNEQFF.

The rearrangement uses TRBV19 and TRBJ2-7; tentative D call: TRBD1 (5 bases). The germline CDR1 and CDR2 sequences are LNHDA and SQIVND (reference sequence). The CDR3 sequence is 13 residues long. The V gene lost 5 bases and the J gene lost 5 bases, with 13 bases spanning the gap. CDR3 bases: TGTGCCAGTAGTGTTTCCAGGGATAACGAGCAGTACTTC. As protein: CASSVSRDNEQYF.

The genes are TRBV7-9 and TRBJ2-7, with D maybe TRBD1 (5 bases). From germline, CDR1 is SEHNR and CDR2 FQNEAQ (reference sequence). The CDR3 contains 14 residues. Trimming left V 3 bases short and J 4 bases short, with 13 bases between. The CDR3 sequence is CASSLTDGSYEQYF. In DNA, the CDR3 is TGTGCCAGCAGCTTGACAGACGGGTCGTACGAGCAGTACTTC.

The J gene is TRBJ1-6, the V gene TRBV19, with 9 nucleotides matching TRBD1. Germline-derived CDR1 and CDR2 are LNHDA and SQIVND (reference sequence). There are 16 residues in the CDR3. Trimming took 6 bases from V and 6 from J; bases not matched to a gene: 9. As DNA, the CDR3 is TGTGCCAGTAGCCAAATCCCGGGACAGGGTAATTCACCCCTCCACTTT. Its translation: CASSQIPGQGNSPLHF.

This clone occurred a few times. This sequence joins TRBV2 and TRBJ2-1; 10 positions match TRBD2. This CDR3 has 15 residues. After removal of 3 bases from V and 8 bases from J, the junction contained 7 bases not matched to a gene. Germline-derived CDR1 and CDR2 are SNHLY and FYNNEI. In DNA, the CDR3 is TGTGCCAGCAGTGAGGGGCTAGCGGGAGTCCATGAGCAGTTCTTC. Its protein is CASSEGLAGVHEQFF.

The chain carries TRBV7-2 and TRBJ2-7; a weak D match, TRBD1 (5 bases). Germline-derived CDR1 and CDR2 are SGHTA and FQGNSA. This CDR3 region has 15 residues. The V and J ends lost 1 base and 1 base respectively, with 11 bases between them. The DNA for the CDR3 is TGTGCCAGCAGCTTAGTTCCGGACACATCCTACGAGCAGTACTTC. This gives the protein CASSLVPDTSYEQYF.

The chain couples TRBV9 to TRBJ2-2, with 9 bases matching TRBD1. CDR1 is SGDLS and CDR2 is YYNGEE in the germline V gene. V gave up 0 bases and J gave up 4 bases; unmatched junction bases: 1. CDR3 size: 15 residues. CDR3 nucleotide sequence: TGTGCCAGCAGCGTAGGGGACAGGGTCACCGGGGAGCTGTTTTTT. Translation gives CASSVGDRVTGELFF.